This T cell receptor beta chain was identified during a study of cytomegalovirus exposure and HLA in healthy donors. Study-level background: The 130 or so validation repertoires used a platform that matched the one used for the 666 first-cohort repertoires, as a later analysis reported. Study outcomes and limitations: It was reported that the classifier diagnosed cytomegalovirus status with high specificity and sensitivity in both the original and validation cohorts. TCR beta chains numbering more than 150 were designated cytomegalovirus-associated.

Trimming removed 5 bases from V and 6 bases from J; junction bases left unmatched: 9. In germline, CDR1 is MNHEY, CDR2 SVGAGI. This CDR3 has 15 residues. Here immunoSEQ multiplex PCR was the method, and the copy in TCRdb shows in-frame clones only, minus some. This table has hundreds of thousands of clones, about 90% appearing once. On this clone: Its antigen is currently unknown.

These donors were members of the roughly 120-subject validation cohort, a group separate from the approximately 670-subject first cohort. The sequencing sample was made of PBMCs. This sequence joins TRBV6-5 and TRBJ2-7; TRBD2 matches at 11 bases. This receptor was taken from a woman aged 25 to 39 in good health and CMV-seronegative. CDR3 loop: CASSTVAGGSAEQYF. CDR3 nucleotides: TGTGCCAGCAGTACGGTAGCGGGAGGGTCTGCCGAGCAGTACTTC.